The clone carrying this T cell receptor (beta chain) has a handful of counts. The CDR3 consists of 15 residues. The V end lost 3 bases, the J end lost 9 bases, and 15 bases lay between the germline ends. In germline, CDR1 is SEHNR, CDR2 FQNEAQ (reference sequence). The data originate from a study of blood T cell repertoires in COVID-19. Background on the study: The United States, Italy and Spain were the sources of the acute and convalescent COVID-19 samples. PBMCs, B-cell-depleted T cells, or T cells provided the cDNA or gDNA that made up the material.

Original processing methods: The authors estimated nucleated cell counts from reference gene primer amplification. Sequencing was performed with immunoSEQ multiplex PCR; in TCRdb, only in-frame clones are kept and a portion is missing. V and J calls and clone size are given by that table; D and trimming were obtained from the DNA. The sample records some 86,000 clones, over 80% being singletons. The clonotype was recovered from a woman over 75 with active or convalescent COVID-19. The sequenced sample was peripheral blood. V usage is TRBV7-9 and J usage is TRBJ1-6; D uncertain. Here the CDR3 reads CASSLLELKSSPLHF. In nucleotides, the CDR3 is TGTGCCAGCAGCTTGCTCGAGCTTAAGAGTTCACCCCTCCACTTT.